The 17 T cell receptor beta chains given below trace back to one sample, sequenced in a study of identical twins. TCRdb re-called the 5' RACE reads through MiXCR, storing one row per CDR3 protein. The sample lists 200,000 to 300,000 distinct CDR3 sequences, about 13% occurring once. A further study also used this sample, focusing on yellow fever vaccine responses in identical twins.

The sequencing sample was made of memory (CD45RO+) T cells sorted from blood. These receptors originate from a woman under 30 in good health.

This clonotype was counted only a few times. V gene TRBV29-1 combines with J gene TRBJ2-7; TRBD1 matches 7 bases. The J segment lost 2 bases and the V segment lost 2 bases, leaving 15 bases of the junction unmatched. The germline V gene has CDR1 SQVTM and CDR2 ANQGSEA. The CDR3 sequence is 17 residues long. CDR3 sequence (DNA): TGCAGCGTTGAACGGTACAATGACAGGGCAGATACCTACGAGCAGTACTTC. It translates to CSVERYNDRADTYEQYF.

This clonotype was seen ten or more times. This chain connects TRBV7-2 to TRBJ2-7; D unresolved. In germline, CDR1 is SGHTA, CDR2 FQGNSA. CDR3 length: 15 residues. V lost 2 bases to trimming and J lost 2 bases, with 13 bases between them. The CDR3 DNA reads TGTGCCAGCAGCTTATTCGCAGTCTCCACCTACGAGCAGTACTTC. This translates into CASSLFAVSTYEQYF. Filled out from reference TRBV7-2 and TRBJ2-7, the complete variable domain reads GAGVSQSPSNKVTEKGKDVELRCDPISGHTALYWYRQSLGQGLEFLIYFQGNSAPDKSGLPSDRFSAERTGGSVSTLTIQRTQQEDSAVYLCASSLFAVSTYEQYFGPGTRLTVT.

The rearrangement uses TRBV5-4 and TRBJ2-2; TRBD2 matches at 8 bases. The J segment lost 6 bases and the V segment lost 4 bases, leaving 11 bases of the junction unmatched. Germline CDR1 reads SGHNT; CDR2 reads YYREEE (reference sequence). The CDR3 runs 16 residues. The CDR3 spells CASSRESGSPPGELFF. Here the CDR3 DNA reads TGTGCCAGCAGCCGGGAGAGCGGGAGCCCTCCCGGGGAGCTGTTTTTT.

The rearrangement uses TRBV6-2 or TRBV6-3 and TRBJ2-7; D may be TRBD2 (6 bases). Germline V gene sequence: CDR1 MNHEY, CDR2 SVGEGT. The CDR3 loop spans 14 amino acids. Trimming left V 7 bases short and J 0 bases short, with 13 bases between. The CDR3 is CASKYNSGSYEQYF. For the CDR3, the DNA is TGTGCCAGCAAGTACAATAGCGGCTCCTACGAGCAGTACTTC.

Worth noting for this clonotype: A much larger clone lies a single base off, so this may be a read error. The rearrangement uses TRBV3-1 and TRBJ2-2; D may be TRBD1 or TRBD2 (7 bases each). The CDR3 is 17 residues long. Germline V gene data show CDR1 as LGHDT and CDR2 as YNNKEL (reference sequence). The DNA for the CDR3 is TGTGCCAGCACCCAAGTAGAAGCGGGACAGAGGACCGGGGAGCTGTTTTTT. This codes for CASTQVEAGQRTGELFF.

To note about this clonotype: A read error may be the cause here, since a much bigger clone is one base away. This CDR3 is CASSRTAYEQYF. The CDR3 DNA sequence: TGTGCCAGCAGCAGGACAGCTTACGAGCAGTACTTC. The chain combines TRBV2 with TRBJ2-7, with a weak D call TRBD1 (6 bases). CDR3 length: 12 residues. The germline V gene has CDR1 SNHLY and CDR2 FYNNEI. Trimming removed 6 bases at V and 4 bases at J, with 10 bases between.

V and J are TRBV14 and TRBJ2-3, with D perhaps given as TRBD1 or TRBD2 (5 bases each). V was pared by 1 base and J by 4 bases, with 15 bases between. This CDR3 has 16 residues. Per germline, CDR1 SGHDN and CDR2 FVKESK. This chain's CDR3 is CASSQARGRVADTQYF. The CDR3 nucleotides read TGTGCCAGCAGCCAAGCACGGGGCAGGGTAGCAGATACGCAGTATTTT.

This clonotype appeared a few times. CDR3 sequence: CSAIVVSGRGGTDTQYF. CDR3 in DNA: TGCAGTGCTATTGTCGTTAGCGGGAGAGGGGGAACAGATACGCAGTATTTT. This chain uses TRBV20-1 with TRBJ2-3; TRBD2 agrees at 9 bases. Germline CDR1 DFQATT, CDR2 SNEGSKA (reference sequence). This CDR3 spans 17 amino acids. V trimming: 4 bases; J trimming: 3 bases; junction bases outside the gene matches: 14.

This clonotype was recorded a few times. The gene calls are TRBV11-3 and TRBJ2-1; 9 bases line up with TRBD2. V shed 0 bases and J 7 bases; nucleotides not matched to a gene: 7. The germline V gene has CDR1 SGHNT and CDR2 YENEEA. The CDR3 contains 16 residues. CDR3 region: CASSLELAGVNNEQFF. DNA of the CDR3: TGTGCCAGCAGCTTAGAGTTAGCGGGAGTAAATAATGAGCAGTTCTTC.

The chain couples TRBV11-2 to TRBJ1-2; possibly TRBD1 for D (5 bases). There are 14 residues in the CDR3. Trimming took off 1 base at V and 7 bases at J, with 13 bases between the two ends. Germline values: CDR1 SGHAT, CDR2 FQNNGV. CDR3 nucleotide sequence: TGTGCCAGCAGCTTAGTCCAGGGCCGGGCTGGCTACACCTTC. Protein product: CASSLVQGRAGYTF.

This clonotype has a count of ten or more. This sequence joins TRBV11-1 and TRBJ2-3, with 8 bases lining up with TRBD2. The trim removed 1 base at V and 2 bases at J, leaving 11 bases unmatched. The CDR3 consists of 18 residues. Germline lookup yields CDR1 SGHAT and CDR2 FQDESV (reference sequence). The CDR3 DNA sequence: TGTGCCAGCAGCTTAGGTGCGGGAGGACCTGGGTCCACAGATACGCAGTATTTT. As protein: CASSLGAGGPGSTDTQYF.

This clonotype was seen at least ten times. The chain employs TRBV12-3 or TRBV12-4 and TRBJ2-5, with 8 nucleotides matching TRBD1. The CDR3 length is 15 residues. With 6 bases clipped from V and 3 bases from J, the junction kept 9 bases outside the gene matches. CDR3: CASSTGTGHEETQYF. For the CDR3, the DNA is TGTGCCAGCAGCACTGGGACAGGACATGAAGAGACCCAGTACTTC.

This clonotype was counted between two and nine times. The J gene is TRBJ2-2, the V gene TRBV6-4; D gene ambiguous. This CDR3 is built from 13 residues. Trimming took off 0 bases at V and 6 bases at J, with 5 bases between the two ends. Germline V CDR1 and CDR2: MRHNA, SNTAGT. CDR3 nucleotides: TGTGCCAGCAGTGACTCGATCTCCGGGGAGCTGTTTTTT. Encoded protein: CASSDSISGELFF.

This clonotype was counted at least ten times. The chain uses TRBV6-5 and TRBJ2-2, with 8 bases matching TRBD2. The CDR3 runs 16 residues. V shed 6 bases and J 1 base; nucleotides not matched to a gene: 7. CDR1 is MNHEY, CDR2 SVGAGI, per germline. Here the CDR3 DNA reads TGTGCCAGCAGCTTCCTCGCGGGGGGGAACACCGGGGAGCTGTTTTTT. This codes for CASSFLAGGNTGELFF.

This clonotype was recorded a few times. The rearrangement joins TRBV6-2 or TRBV6-3 to TRBJ2-1; 8 bases line up with TRBD2. The trim removed 3 bases at V and 9 bases at J, leaving 19 bases unmatched. The CDR3 is 18 amino acids. The germline gives CDR1 MNHEY, CDR2 SVGEGT. CDR3: CASSYSIQAGVDNSEQFF. CDR3 sequence (DNA): TGTGCCAGCAGTTATTCAATCCAAGCGGGAGTCGACAACAGTGAGCAGTTCTTC.

The rearrangement links TRBV6-5 to TRBJ1-4; 7 bases line up with TRBD1. V shed 0 bases and J 8 bases; nucleotides not matched to a gene: 6. Germline V lookup: CDR1 MNHEY, CDR2 SVGAGI. This CDR3 comprises 15 residues. CDR3 protein: CASSYSKGGGEKLFF. DNA of the CDR3: TGTGCCAGCAGTTACTCGAAAGGGGGCGGGGAAAAACTGTTTTTT.

This clonotype has just a few counts. The V and J genes are TRBV5-1 and TRBJ2-1, with 7 bases fitting TRBD2. Unmatched junction bases numbered 15, after V lost 4 bases and J lost 8 bases. The CDR3 totals 16 residues. CDR1 is SGHRS and CDR2 is YFSETQ in the germline V gene. This CDR3 reads CASSTPRAGVRDEQFF. The CDR3 bases are TGCGCCAGCAGCACCCCCCGGGCGGGAGTAAGAGATGAGCAGTTCTTC.